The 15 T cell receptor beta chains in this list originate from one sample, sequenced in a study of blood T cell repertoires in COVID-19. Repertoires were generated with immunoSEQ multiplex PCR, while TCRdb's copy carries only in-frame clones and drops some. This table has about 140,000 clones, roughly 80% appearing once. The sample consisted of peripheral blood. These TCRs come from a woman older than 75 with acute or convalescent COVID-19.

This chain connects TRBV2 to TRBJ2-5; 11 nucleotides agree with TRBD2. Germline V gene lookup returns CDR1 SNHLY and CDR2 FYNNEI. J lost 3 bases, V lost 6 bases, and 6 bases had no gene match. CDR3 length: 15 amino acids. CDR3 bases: TGTGCCAGCAGCAATAGCGGGGGGGCGGAAGAGACCCAGTACTTC. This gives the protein CASSNSGGAEETQYF.

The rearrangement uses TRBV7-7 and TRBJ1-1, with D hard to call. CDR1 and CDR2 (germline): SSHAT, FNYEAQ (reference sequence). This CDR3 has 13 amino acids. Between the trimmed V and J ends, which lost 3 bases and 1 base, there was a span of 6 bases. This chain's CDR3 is CASSLSENTEAFF. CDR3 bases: TGTGCCAGCAGCTTGAGTGAGAACACTGAAGCTTTCTTT.

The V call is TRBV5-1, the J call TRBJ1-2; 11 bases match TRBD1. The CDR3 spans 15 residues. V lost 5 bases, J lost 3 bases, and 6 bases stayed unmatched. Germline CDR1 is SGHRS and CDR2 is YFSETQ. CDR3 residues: CASRPGTGGDYGYTF. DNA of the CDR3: TGCGCCAGCAGGCCCGGGACAGGGGGAGACTATGGCTACACCTTC.

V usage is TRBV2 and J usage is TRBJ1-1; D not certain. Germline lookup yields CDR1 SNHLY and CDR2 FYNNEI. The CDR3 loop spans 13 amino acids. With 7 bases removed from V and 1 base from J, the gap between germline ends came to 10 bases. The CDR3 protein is CASNWRGNTEAFF. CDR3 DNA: TGTGCCAGCAACTGGCGGGGGAACACTGAAGCTTTCTTT.

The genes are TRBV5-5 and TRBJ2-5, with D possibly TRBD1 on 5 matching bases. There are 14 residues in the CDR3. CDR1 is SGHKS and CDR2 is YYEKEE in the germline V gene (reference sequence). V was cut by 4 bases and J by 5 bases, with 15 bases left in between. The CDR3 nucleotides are TGTGCCAGCAGCCGCCGTGGGGCCGAGGAGACCCAGTACTTC. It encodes CASSRRGAEETQYF.

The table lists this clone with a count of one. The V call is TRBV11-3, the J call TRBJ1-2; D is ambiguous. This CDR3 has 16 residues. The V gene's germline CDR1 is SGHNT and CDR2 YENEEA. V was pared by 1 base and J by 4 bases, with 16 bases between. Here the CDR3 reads CASSLAGFRRIYGYTF. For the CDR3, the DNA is TGTGCCAGCAGCTTAGCCGGGTTCCGAAGGATCTATGGCTACACCTTC.

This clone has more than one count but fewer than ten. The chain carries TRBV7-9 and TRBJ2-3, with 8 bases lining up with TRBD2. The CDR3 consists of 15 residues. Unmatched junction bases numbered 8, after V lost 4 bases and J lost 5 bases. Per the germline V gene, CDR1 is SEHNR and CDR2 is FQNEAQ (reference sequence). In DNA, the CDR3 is TGTGCCAGCAGCTCCATAGCGGGGACGCAAGATACGCAGTATTTT. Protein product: CASSSIAGTQDTQYF.

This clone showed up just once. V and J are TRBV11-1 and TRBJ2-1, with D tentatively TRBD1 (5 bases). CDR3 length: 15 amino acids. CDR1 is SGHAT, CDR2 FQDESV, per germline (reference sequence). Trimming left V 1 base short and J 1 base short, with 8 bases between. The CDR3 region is CASSLDQGSYNEQFF. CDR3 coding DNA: TGTGCCAGCAGCTTAGACCAGGGATCCTACAATGAGCAGTTCTTC.

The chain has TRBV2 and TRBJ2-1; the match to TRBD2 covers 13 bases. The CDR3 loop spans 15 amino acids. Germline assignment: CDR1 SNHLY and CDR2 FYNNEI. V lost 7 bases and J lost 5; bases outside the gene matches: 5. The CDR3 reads CASKEGLAGHNEQFF. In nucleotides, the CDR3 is TGTGCCAGCAAAGAGGGACTAGCGGGACACAATGAGCAGTTCTTC.

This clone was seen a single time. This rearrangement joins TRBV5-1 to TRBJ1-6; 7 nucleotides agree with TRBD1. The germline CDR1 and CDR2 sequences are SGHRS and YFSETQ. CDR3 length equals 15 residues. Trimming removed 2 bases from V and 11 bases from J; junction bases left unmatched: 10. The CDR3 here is CASSFETGPLPPLHF. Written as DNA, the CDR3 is TGCGCCAGCAGCTTCGAGACAGGGCCCTTACCACCCCTCCACTTT.

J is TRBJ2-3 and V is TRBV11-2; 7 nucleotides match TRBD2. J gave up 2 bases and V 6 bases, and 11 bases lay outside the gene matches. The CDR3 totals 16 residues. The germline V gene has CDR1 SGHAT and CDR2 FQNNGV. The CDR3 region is CASRSSQAGITDTQYF. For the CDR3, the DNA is TGTGCCAGCAGGAGTTCACAAGCGGGGATCACAGATACGCAGTATTTT.

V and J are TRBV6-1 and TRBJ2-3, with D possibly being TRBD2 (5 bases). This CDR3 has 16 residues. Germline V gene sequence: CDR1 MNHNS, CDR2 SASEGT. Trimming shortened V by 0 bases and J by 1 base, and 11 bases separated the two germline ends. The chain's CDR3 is CASSEANWGGTDTQYF. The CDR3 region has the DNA TGTGCCAGCAGTGAAGCTAACTGGGGAGGCACAGATACGCAGTATTTT.

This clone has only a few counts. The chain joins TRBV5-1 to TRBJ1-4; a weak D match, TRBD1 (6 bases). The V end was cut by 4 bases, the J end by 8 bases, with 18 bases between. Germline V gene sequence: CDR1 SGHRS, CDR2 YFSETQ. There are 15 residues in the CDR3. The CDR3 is CASSPDGQGHEKLFF. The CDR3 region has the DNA TGCGCCAGCAGCCCAGACGGCCAGGGGCACGAAAAACTGTTTTTT.

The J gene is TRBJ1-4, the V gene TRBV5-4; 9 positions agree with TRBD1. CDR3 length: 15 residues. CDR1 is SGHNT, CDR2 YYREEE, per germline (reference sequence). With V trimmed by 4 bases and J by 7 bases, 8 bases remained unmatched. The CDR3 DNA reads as TGTGCCAGCAGCGTCGGAGGGACAGGGATTGAAAAACTGTTTTTT. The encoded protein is CASSVGGTGIEKLFF.

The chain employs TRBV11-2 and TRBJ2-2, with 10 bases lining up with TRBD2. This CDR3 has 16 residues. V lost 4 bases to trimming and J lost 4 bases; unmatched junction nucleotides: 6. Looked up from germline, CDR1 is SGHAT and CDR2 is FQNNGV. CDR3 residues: CASSSLAGGVTGELFF. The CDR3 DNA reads TGTGCCAGCAGCTCCTTAGCGGGAGGCGTCACCGGGGAGCTGTTTTTT.